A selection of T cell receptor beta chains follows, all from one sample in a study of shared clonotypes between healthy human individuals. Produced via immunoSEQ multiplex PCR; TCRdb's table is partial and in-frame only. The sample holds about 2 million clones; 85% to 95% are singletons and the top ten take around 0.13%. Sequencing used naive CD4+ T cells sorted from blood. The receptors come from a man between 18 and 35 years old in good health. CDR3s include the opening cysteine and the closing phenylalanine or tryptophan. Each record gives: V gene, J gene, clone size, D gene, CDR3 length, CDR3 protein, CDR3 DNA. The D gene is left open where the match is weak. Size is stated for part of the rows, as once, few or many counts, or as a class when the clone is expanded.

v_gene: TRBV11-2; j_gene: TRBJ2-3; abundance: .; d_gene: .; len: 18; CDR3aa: CASSVRVGVPRGTDTQYF; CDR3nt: TGTGCCAGCAGCGTCAGAGTCGGTGTCCCTCGGGGGACAGATACGCAGTATTTT
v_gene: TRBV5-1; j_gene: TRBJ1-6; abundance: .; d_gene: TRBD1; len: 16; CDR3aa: CASSLDDRGQNSPLHF; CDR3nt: TGCGCCAGCAGCCTGGATGACAGGGGGCAGAACTCACCCCTCCACTTT
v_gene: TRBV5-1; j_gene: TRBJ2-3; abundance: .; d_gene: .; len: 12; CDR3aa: CASSLRTDTQYF; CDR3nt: TGCGCCAGCAGCCTTCGCACAGATACGCAGTATTTT
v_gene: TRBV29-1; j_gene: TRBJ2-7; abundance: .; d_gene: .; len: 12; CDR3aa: CSALRGGYEQYF; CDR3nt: TGCAGCGCCCTCCGAGGGGGTTACGAGCAGTACTTC
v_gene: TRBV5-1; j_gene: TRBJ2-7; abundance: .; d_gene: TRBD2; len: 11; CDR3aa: CASSSGGEQYF; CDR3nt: TGCGCCAGCAGCTCCGGGGGGGAGCAGTACTTC
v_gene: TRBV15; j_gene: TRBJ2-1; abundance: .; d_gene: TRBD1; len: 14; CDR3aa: CATSRGDSVGEQFF; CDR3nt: TGTGCCACCAGCAGAGGGGACAGTGTAGGTGAGCAGTTCTTC
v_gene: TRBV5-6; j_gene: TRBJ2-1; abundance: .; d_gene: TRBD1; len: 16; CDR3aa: CASSPDAGGSYNEQFF; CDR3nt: TGTGCCAGCAGCCCCGACGCAGGGGGCTCCTACAATGAGCAGTTCTTC
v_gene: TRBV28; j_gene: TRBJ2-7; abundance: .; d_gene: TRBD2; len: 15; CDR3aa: CASSFQLAGAYEQYF; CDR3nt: TGTGCCAGCAGTTTCCAACTAGCGGGGGCCTACGAGCAGTACTTC
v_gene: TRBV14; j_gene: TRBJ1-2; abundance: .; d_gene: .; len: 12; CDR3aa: CASSRDNYGYTF; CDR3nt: TGTGCCAGCAGCCGAGACAACTATGGCTACACCTTC
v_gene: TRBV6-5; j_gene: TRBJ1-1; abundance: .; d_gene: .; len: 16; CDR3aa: CASSYDGFVANTEAFF; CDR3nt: TGTGCCAGCAGTTACGATGGGTTCGTAGCGAACACTGAAGCTTTCTTT
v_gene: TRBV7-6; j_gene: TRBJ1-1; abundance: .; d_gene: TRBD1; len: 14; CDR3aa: CASSLGTGNTEAFF; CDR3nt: TGTGCCAGCAGCTTAGGGACAGGGAATACTGAAGCTTTCTTT
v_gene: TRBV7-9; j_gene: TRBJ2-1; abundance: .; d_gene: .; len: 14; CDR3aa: CASSLGWQAGEQFF; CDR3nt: TGTGCCAGCAGCTTGGGGTGGCAAGCCGGTGAGCAGTTCTTC
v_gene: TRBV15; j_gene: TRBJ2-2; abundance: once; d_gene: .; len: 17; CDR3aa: CATSAGNRARNTGELFF; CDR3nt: TGTGCCACCAGCGCCGGAAACAGGGCGCGAAACACCGGGGAGCTGTTTTTT